The 20 T cell receptor beta chains below all came from one sample that was sequenced in a study of read filtering for tumor transcriptome and immune sequencing (TCRdb year 2020). Sequencing instrument: Illumina HiSeq 4000. The Immunoverse kit was used to build TCR libraries from roughly 370 ng RNA, with molecular barcoded adaptors covering alpha/delta and beta/gamma chains. TCRdb applied fastp at Q25 and MiXCR to the public reads, then kept only in-frame beta chains. Each entry is one CDR3 protein sequence, shown with its most common DNA and genes. The table for this sample lists under 150,000 distinct CDR3 sequences; over 10% of them were counted only once. The ten largest make up about 8.6% of the sample. The specimen sequenced was a population of CD138-negative cells sorted from bone marrow. The sample's cell subset or site label is to be understood as: bone marrow mononuclear cells depleted of CD138+ plasma/myeloma cells by negative magnetic selection. The source of these receptors is a donor aged 40 or over with multiple myeloma.

In its sample, this clonotype was seen many times. This chain links TRBV7-3 with TRBJ2-1, with 11 bases matching TRBD2. Germline lookup yields CDR1 SGHTA and CDR2 FQGTGA. The length of the CDR3 is 16 residues. V shed 5 bases and J 3 bases; nucleotides not matched to a gene: 6. The CDR3 is CASSETSGSLYNEQFF. The DNA of the CDR3 is TGTGCCAGCAGCGAAACTAGCGGGAGCCTCTACAATGAGCAGTTCTTC.

This clonotype was seen at least ten times. The rearrangement links TRBV5-1 to TRBJ2-1, with D tentatively TRBD2 (5 bases). V was trimmed by 5 bases and J by 3 bases, leaving 6 bases between them. CDR1 is SGHRS, CDR2 YFSETQ, per germline. This CDR3 is built from 12 residues. The DNA for the CDR3 is TGCGCCAGCAGGAGGGACTACAATGAGCAGTTCTTC. It translates to CASRRDYNEQFF.

On this clonotype itself: A read error is possible here, since a much larger clone lies one base away. The genes are TRBV10-3 and TRBJ2-1; perhaps TRBD1 as D (6 bases). V dropped 2 bases and J dropped 6 bases, with 11 bases sitting between them. Looked up from germline, CDR1 is ENHRY and CDR2 is SYGVKD. The CDR3 spans 14 residues. CDR3 region: CAISETTGTNEQFF. In nucleotides, the CDR3 is TGTGCCATCAGTGAGACAACAGGGACCAATGAGCAGTTCTTC.

This clonotype was seen only a few times. The chain employs TRBV6-2 or TRBV6-3 and TRBJ1-5; the D is unclear. V was cut by 2 bases and J by 1 base, with 12 bases left in between. Per the germline V gene, CDR1 is MNHEY and CDR2 is SVGEGT. This CDR3 is built from 16 residues. The CDR3, as DNA: TGTGCCAGCAGTTACGACGTCAGTCCAAGCAATCAGCCCCAGCATTTT. This gives the protein CASSYDVSPSNQPQHF.

Regarding this clonotype: A clone one base away is much larger, so this may be a read error. The CDR3 region is CATSDSLGINRPQHF. The CDR3, as DNA: TGTGCCACCAGTGATTCTTTGGGAATTAATCGGCCCCAGCATTTT. The rearrangement joins TRBV24-1 to TRBJ1-5; D uncertain. The CDR3 is 15 residues long. From germline, CDR1 is KGHDR and CDR2 SFDVKD.

This clonotype was detected ten times or more. The V call is TRBV11-2, the J call TRBJ1-1; the D is unclear. The V end was cut by 0 bases, the J end by 5 bases, with 10 bases between. This CDR3 region has 14 residues. The germline CDR1 and CDR2 sequences are SGHAT and FQNNGV. Here the CDR3 reads CASSLDGGVTEAFF. In DNA form, the CDR3 reads TGTGCCAGCAGCTTAGACGGTGGTGTAACTGAAGCTTTCTTT.

There are many counts of this clonotype. V gene TRBV12-3 or TRBV12-4 combines with J gene TRBJ2-3, with 7 bases identical to TRBD2. The CDR3 spans 13 residues. The trim removed 7 bases at V and 3 bases at J, leaving 4 bases unmatched. CDR3 loop: CASTRLATDTQYF. As DNA, the CDR3 is TGTGCCAGCACTCGACTAGCAACAGATACGCAGTATTTT.

About this clonotype itself: Just one base apart from a much larger clone, this may be a read error. The rearrangement joins TRBV5-1 to TRBJ2-7, with D tentatively TRBD1 (6 bases). This CDR3 contains 12 residues. The ends were cut back, 5 bases at V and 6 bases at J, with 12 bases in the middle. Germline CDR1 and CDR2: SGHRS and YFSETQ. The CDR3 spells CASRGGQTEQYF. DNA for the CDR3: TGCGCCAGCAGAGGCGGACAGACCGAGCAGTACTTC.

This clonotype has ten or more counts. The DNA of the CDR3 is TGTGCCAGCAGCACTTCAGGGAAGGCTGAAGCTTTCTTT. It yields the protein CASSTSGKAEAFF. V gene TRBV7-8 combines with J gene TRBJ1-1; tentative D call: TRBD1 (5 bases). The V end lost 5 bases, the J end lost 6 bases, and 13 bases lay between the germline ends. The CDR3 totals 13 residues. Germline CDR1 and CDR2: SGHVS and FQNEAQ. Drawing the rest from reference TRBV7-8 and TRBJ1-1, the complete variable domain is GAGVSQSPRYKVAKRGQDVALRCDPISGHVSLFWYQQALGQGPEFLTYFQNEAQLDKSGLPSDRFFAERPEGSVSTLKIQRTQQEDSAVYLCASSTSGKAEAFFGQGTRLTVV.

Ten or more counts support this clonotype. CDR3: CASSLPDGRYTGELFF. Here the CDR3 DNA reads TGTGCCAGCAGCTTACCCGACGGGAGATACACCGGGGAGCTGTTTTTT. The chain is built from TRBV7-9 and TRBJ2-2; D might be TRBD2 (6 bases). V shed 2 bases and J shed 3 bases, with 13 bases lying between them. The CDR3 extends over 16 amino acids. The V gene's germline CDR1 is SEHNR and CDR2 FQNEAQ (reference sequence).

The chain links TRBV12-5 to TRBJ2-1; tentative D call: TRBD1 (5 bases). The V and J ends lost 1 base and 3 bases respectively, with 10 bases between them. Germline V gene sequence: CDR1 LGHNT, CDR2 FRNRAP. This CDR3 has 15 residues. CDR3 DNA sequence: TGTGCTAGTGGTTTGGGCCTGACAGACTACAATGAGCAGTTCTTC. Its protein product is CASGLGLTDYNEQFF.

There are a few counts of this clonotype. With a much larger clone just one base away, this may be a read error. This rearrangement joins TRBV20-1 to TRBJ2-1, with D perhaps TRBD2 (5 bases). Germline CDR1 and CDR2: DFQATT and SNEGSKA (reference sequence). The CDR3 is 17 amino acids. For the CDR3, the DNA is TGCAGTGTTAGAGATGTGGGAGTTCCTCCGGAATTGAATGAGCAGTTCTTC. Its protein product is CSVRDVGVPPELNEQFF.

This clonotype was counted at least ten times. The chain has TRBV7-8 and TRBJ2-1, with 10 bases matching TRBD2. CDR3 length equals 20 residues. Germline V gene data show CDR1 as SGHVS and CDR2 as FQNEAQ. V lost 4 bases, J lost 1 base, and 16 bases stayed unmatched. CDR3 coding DNA: TGTGCCAGCAGCTCCCCGAGAGGGCTAGCGGGAGCGATATCCTACAATGAGCAGTTCTTC. Translation gives CASSSPRGLAGAISYNEQFF.

The table lists this clonotype with many counts. The CDR3 region is CATSLIGSGDQPQHF. CDR3 bases: TGTGCCACCAGCTTAATTGGTTCGGGGGATCAGCCCCAGCATTTT. The chain couples TRBV15 to TRBJ1-5; a possible D gene is TRBD1 (5 bases). The CDR3 has 15 amino acids. Trimming cost V 5 bases and J 5 bases, with 16 bases left between them. Germline lookup yields CDR1 LNHNV and CDR2 YYDKDF (reference sequence).

This clonotype has at least ten counts. CDR3 nucleotides: TGCAGCGTTGAAGGGGGGCCAGGGCTAGCCCAAGAGACCCAGTACTTC. It specifies CSVEGGPGLAQETQYF. This chain joins TRBV29-1 and TRBJ2-5, with TRBD1 as a possible D gene (6 bases). The CDR3 has 16 residues. Germline CDR1 reads SQVTM; CDR2 reads ANQGSEA. Trimming removed 1 base from V and 1 base from J, with 16 bases in between.

CDR3 residues: CASSLVGLLETQYF. The CDR3 bases are TGTGCCAGCAGCTTAGTAGGACTGTTGGAGACCCAGTACTTC. V and J are TRBV7-9 and TRBJ2-5; D is possibly TRBD2 (5 bases). The CDR3 consists of 14 residues. The V gene lost 1 base and the J gene lost 5 bases, with 11 bases spanning the gap. Germline V lookup: CDR1 SEHNR, CDR2 FQNEAQ (reference sequence). Looking up the rest from reference TRBV7-9 and TRBJ2-5 gives the full variable domain: DTGVSQNPRHKITKRGQNVTFRCDPISEHNRLYWYRQTLGQGPEFLTYFQNEAQLEKSRLLSDRFSAERPKGSFSTLEIQRTEQGDSAMYLCASSLVGLLETQYFGPGTRLLVL.

The V call is TRBV19, the J call TRBJ2-2, with D perhaps TRBD1 (6 bases). There are 14 residues in the CDR3. The V and J ends lost 6 bases and 0 bases respectively, with 8 bases between them. Per the germline V gene, CDR1 is LNHDA and CDR2 is SQIVND (reference sequence). The CDR3 nucleotides read TGTGCCAGTAGAGGGGACACGAACACCGGGGAGCTGTTTTTT. Residues: CASRGDTNTGELFF.

To note about this clonotype: The CDR3 does not end in the conserved phenylalanine or tryptophan, so this is likely a read error. The chain carries TRBV7-2 and TRBJ2-3; D is unclear. Germline loops: CDR1 SGHTA, CDR2 FQGNSA. V lost 7 bases, J lost 4 bases, and 12 bases lay in between. There are 13 residues in the CDR3. The chain's CDR3 is CASTDSHSDTQYS. As DNA, the CDR3 is TGTGCCAGCACCGATTCGCACTCAGATACGCAGTATTCT.

This sequence joins TRBV6-2 or TRBV6-3 and TRBJ2-2; unclear D gene. The ends were cut back, 4 bases at V and 0 bases at J, with 9 bases in the middle. CDR3 length: 15 amino acids. In germline, CDR1 is MNHEY, CDR2 SVGEGT. This CDR3 reads CASSSALPNTGELFF. The CDR3, as DNA: TGTGCCAGCAGTTCAGCACTACCGAACACCGGGGAGCTGTTTTTT.

This clonotype was recorded at least ten times. The chain recombines TRBV6-1 with TRBJ2-3, with 7 bases matching TRBD2. The length of the CDR3 is 14 residues. Trimming took 6 bases from V and 8 from J; bases not matched to a gene: 11. Germline V gene sequence: CDR1 MNHNS, CDR2 SASEGT. The DNA for the CDR3 is TGTGCCAGCAGCCTGGCGGGAGAATGGGTTACGCAGTATTTT. Translated: CASSLAGEWVTQYF.